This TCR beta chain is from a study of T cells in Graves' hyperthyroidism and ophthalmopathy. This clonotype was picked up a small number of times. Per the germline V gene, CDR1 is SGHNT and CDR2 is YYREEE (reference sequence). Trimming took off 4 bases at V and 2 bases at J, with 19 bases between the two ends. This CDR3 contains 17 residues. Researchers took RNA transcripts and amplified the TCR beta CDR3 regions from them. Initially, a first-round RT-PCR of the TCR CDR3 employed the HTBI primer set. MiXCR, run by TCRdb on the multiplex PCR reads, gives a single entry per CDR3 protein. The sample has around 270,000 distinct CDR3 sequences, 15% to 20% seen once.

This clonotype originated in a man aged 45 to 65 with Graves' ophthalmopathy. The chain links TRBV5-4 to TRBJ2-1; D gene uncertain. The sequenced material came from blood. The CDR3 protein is CASSGSLETPPYNEQFF. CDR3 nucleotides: TGTGCCAGCAGCGGCTCCTTGGAGACCCCCCCCTACAATGAGCAGTTCTTC.